The present TCR beta chain was sequenced within a study of blood T cell repertoires in COVID-19. Overall study context: COVID-19 samples from acute and convalescent phases originated in the United States, Italy and Spain.

In the original processing: Researchers report that nucleated cell counts were estimated from reference gene primer amplification. Generated by immunoSEQ multiplex PCR, the TCRdb table keeps only in-frame clones and is missing some. The D gene and trimming were derived from the DNA, and the V and J assignments and clone size from that table. The sample yields about 54,000 clones, around nine tenths seen once. The CDR3 is 17 amino acids. Germline V lookup: CDR1 SGHAT, CDR2 FQNNGV. With V trimmed by 5 bases and J by 4 bases, 10 bases remained unmatched. This clone was picked up one time. The J gene is TRBJ2-1, the V gene TRBV11-2, with 11 bases lining up with TRBD2. This clonotype was sampled from a man aged 55-75 years with active COVID-19. Sequencing was carried out using peripheral blood. The CDR3 bases are TGTGCCAGCAGCCCTGGAGGGACTAGCGGATTTTACAATGAGCAGTTCTTC. It encodes CASSPGGTSGFYNEQFF. Full variable domain (rest looked up from reference TRBV11-2 and TRBJ2-1): EAGVAQSPRYKIIEKRQSVAFWCNPISGHATLYWYQQILGQGPKLLIQFQNNGVVDDSQLPKDRFSAERLKGVDSTLKIQPAKLEDSAVYLCASSPGGTSGFYNEQFFGPGTRLTVL.